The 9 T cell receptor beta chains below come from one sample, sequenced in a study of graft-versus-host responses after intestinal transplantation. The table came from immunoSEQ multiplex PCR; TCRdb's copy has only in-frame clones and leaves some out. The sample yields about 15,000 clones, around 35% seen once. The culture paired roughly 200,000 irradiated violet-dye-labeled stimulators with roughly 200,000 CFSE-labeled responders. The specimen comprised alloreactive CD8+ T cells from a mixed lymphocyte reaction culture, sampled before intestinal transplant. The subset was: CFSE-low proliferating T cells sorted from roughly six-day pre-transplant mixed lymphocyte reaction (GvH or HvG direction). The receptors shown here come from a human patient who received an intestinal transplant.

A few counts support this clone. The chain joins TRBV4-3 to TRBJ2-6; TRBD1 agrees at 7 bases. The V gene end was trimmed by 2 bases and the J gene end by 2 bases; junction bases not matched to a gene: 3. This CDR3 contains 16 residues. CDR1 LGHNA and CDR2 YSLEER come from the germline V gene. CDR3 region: CASSQPGTAGANVLTF. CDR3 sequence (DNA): TGCGCCAGCAGCCAACCCGGGACAGCTGGGGCCAACGTCCTGACTTTC.

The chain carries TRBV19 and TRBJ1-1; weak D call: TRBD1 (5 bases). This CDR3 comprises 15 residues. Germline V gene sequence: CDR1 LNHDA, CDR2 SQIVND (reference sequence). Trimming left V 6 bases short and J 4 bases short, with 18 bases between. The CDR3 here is CASSQTPEQATEAFF. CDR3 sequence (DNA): TGTGCCAGTAGCCAAACCCCGGAACAGGCCACTGAAGCTTTCTTT.

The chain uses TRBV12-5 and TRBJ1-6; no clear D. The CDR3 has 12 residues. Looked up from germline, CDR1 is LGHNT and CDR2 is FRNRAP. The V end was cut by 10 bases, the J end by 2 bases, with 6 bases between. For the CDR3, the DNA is TGTGCTACCGGGGCCTATAATTCACCCCTCCACTTT. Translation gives CATGAYNSPLHF.

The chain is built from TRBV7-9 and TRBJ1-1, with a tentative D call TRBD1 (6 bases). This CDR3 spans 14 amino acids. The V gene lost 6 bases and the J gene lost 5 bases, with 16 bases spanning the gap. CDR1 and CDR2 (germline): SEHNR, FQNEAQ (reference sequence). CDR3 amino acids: CASRLGGGGTEAFF. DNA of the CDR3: TGTGCCAGCAGGCTCGGGGGGGGCGGTACTGAAGCTTTCTTT.

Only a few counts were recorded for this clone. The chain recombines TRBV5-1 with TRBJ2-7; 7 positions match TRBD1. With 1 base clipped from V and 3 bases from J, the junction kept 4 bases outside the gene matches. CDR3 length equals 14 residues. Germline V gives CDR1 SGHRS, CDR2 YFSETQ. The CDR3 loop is CASSLSGQDYEQYF. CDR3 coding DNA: TGCGCCAGCAGCTTGTCCGGACAGGACTACGAGCAGTACTTC.

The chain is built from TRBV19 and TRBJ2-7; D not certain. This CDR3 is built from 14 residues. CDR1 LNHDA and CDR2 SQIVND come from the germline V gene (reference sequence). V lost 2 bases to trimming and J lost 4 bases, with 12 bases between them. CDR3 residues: CASSIFDTSYEQYF. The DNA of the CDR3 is TGTGCCAGTAGTATATTCGACACAAGTTACGAGCAGTACTTC.

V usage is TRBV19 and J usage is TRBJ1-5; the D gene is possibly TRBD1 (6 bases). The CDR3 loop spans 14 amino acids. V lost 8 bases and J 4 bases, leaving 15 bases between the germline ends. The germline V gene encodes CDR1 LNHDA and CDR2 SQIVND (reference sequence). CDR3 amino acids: CASVAGTRNQPQHF. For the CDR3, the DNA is TGTGCCAGTGTGGCCGGGACACGGAATCAGCCCCAGCATTTT.

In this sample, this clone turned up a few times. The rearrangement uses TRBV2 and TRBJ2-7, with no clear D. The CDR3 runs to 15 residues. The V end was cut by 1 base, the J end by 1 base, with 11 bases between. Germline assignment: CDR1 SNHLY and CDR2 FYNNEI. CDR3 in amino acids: CASSEGLPSSYEQYF. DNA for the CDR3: TGTGCCAGCAGTGAAGGGCTGCCTTCTTCCTACGAGCAGTACTTC.

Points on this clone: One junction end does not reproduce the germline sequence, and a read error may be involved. The CDR3 loop reads CASSQDLSIQAF. In nucleotides, the CDR3 is TGCGCCAGCAGCCAAGATCTTTCTATTCAAGCCTTC. The chain is built from TRBV4-1 and TRBJ1-2, with D unclear. This CDR3 contains 12 residues. Germline CDR1 is MGHRA and CDR2 is YSYEKL.